The 20 T cell receptor beta chains in this list originate from one sample, sequenced in a study of technical replicates of blood from several donors. Produced via immunoSEQ multiplex PCR; TCRdb's table is partial and in-frame only. The sample yields about 97,000 clones, approximately 96% seen once. Sequencing input: T cells isolated from PBMCs. The receptors stem from a human donor in good health.

This chain links TRBV18 with TRBJ2-5; 9 nucleotides agree with TRBD1. The CDR3 totals 14 residues. Trimming took 4 bases from V and 3 from J; bases not matched to a gene: 3. Germline-derived CDR1 and CDR2 are KGHSH and LQKENI. The CDR3 reads CASSRRQGEETQYF. The CDR3 DNA reads as TGTGCCAGCTCACGTCGACAGGGGGAAGAGACCCAGTACTTC.

The chain links TRBV9 to TRBJ1-2; tentative D call: TRBD1 (6 bases). The V gene lost 3 bases and the J gene lost 2 bases, with 14 bases spanning the gap. Germline V gene lookup returns CDR1 SGDLS and CDR2 YYNGEE. The CDR3 runs to 15 residues. The CDR3: CASSEGGGPNYGYTF. The CDR3 DNA reads TGTGCCAGCAGCGAAGGGGGAGGGCCCAACTATGGCTACACCTTC.

V gene TRBV9 combines with J gene TRBJ2-1; weak D call: TRBD2 (5 bases). Germline loops: CDR1 SGDLS, CDR2 YYNGEE. Trimming left V 2 bases short and J 8 bases short, with 17 bases between. This CDR3 spans 15 amino acids. The CDR3 nucleotides are TGTGCCAGCAGCGTTACGGGAAGAACTCGGGATGAGCAGTTCTTC. This gives the protein CASSVTGRTRDEQFF.

The chain employs TRBV7-8 and TRBJ2-1, with a possible D match to TRBD2 (6 bases). Trimming removed 2 bases from V and 3 bases from J, with 11 bases in between. In germline, CDR1 is SGHVS, CDR2 FQNEAQ. The length of the CDR3 is 15 residues. CDR3 residues: CASSLWKEGYNEQFF. The CDR3 DNA follows: TGTGCCAGCAGCTTATGGAAGGAGGGCTACAATGAGCAGTTCTTC. The full variable domain, completed using reference TRBV7-8 and TRBJ2-1, is GAGVSQSPRYKVAKRGQDVALRCDPISGHVSLFWYQQALGQGPEFLTYFQNEAQLDKSGLPSDRFFAERPEGSVSTLKIQRTQQEDSAVYLCASSLWKEGYNEQFFGPGTRLTVL.

The gene calls are TRBV14 and TRBJ1-4; 7 bases are a match to TRBD1. With 3 bases clipped from V and 1 base from J, the junction kept 2 bases outside the gene matches. CDR3 length: 15 amino acids. The germline V gene has CDR1 SGHDN and CDR2 FVKESK. CDR3 in amino acids: CASSHYRGTNEKLFF. The CDR3 DNA reads TGTGCCAGCAGCCACTACAGGGGAACTAATGAAAAACTGTTTTTT. Based on the CDR3 plus reference TRBV14 and TRBJ1-4, the full variable domain is EAGVTQFPSHSVIEKGQTVTLRCDPISGHDNLYWYRRVMGKEIKFLLHFVKESKQDESGMPNNRFLAERTGGTYSTLKVQPAELEDSGVYFCASSHYRGTNEKLFFGSGTQLSVL.

The V and J genes are TRBV11-2 and TRBJ1-1, with no clear D. This CDR3 has 12 residues. Germline V gives CDR1 SGHAT, CDR2 FQNNGV. With 4 bases removed from V and 11 bases from J, the gap between germline ends came to 14 bases. The CDR3 is CASSYGPGGAFF. CDR3 in DNA: TGTGCCAGCAGCTACGGACCCGGAGGGGCTTTCTTT.

This sequence joins TRBV28 and TRBJ1-5; perhaps TRBD1 as D (6 bases). V gave up 8 bases and J gave up 0 bases, with 23 bases separating them. The CDR3 spans 18 residues. Germline V gene lookup returns CDR1 MDHEN and CDR2 SYDVKM. CDR3 bases: TGTGCCAGCGGGAACATAGTTCCAGGGGCTCTTAGCAATCAGCCCCAGCATTTT. Protein sequence: CASGNIVPGALSNQPQHF.

The chain employs TRBV19 and TRBJ2-7; 12 nucleotides match TRBD2. The germline gives CDR1 LNHDA, CDR2 SQIVND (reference sequence). CDR3 size: 14 residues. V lost 5 bases and J lost 4; bases outside the gene matches: 3. The CDR3: CASSPGLAGYEQYF. For the CDR3, the DNA is TGTGCCAGTAGTCCGGGACTAGCGGGTTACGAGCAGTACTTC.

V and J are TRBV25-1 and TRBJ1-3, with 7 nucleotides matching TRBD1. The V and J ends lost 6 bases and 0 bases, in that order; junction bases with no gene match: 11. The CDR3 consists of 17 residues. Per the germline V gene, CDR1 is MGHDK and CDR2 is SYGVNS. The CDR3 here is CASRGAPGQSSGNTIYF. The CDR3 DNA sequence: TGTGCCAGCAGGGGAGCGCCGGGACAGAGCTCTGGAAACACCATATATTTT.

The genes are TRBV19 and TRBJ1-2, with unresolved D. The CDR3 spans 13 residues. Germline CDR1 LNHDA, CDR2 SQIVND (reference sequence). Trimming took off 7 bases at V and 6 bases at J, with 15 bases between the two ends. The CDR3 loop reads CASIRAAGNGYTF. DNA of the CDR3: TGTGCCAGTATCCGGGCTGCCGGGAATGGCTACACCTTC.

This chain joins TRBV27 and TRBJ2-1, with 9 bases identical to TRBD2. Looked up from germline, CDR1 is MNHEY and CDR2 is SMNVEV (reference sequence). V shed 2 bases and J 0 bases; nucleotides not matched to a gene: 2. The CDR3 is 16 amino acids. The CDR3 bases are TGTGCCAGCAGTTTACTAGCGGGAAGCTCCTACAATGAGCAGTTCTTC. Translated, it gives CASSLLAGSSYNEQFF.

The V call is TRBV4-3, the J call TRBJ1-1, with TRBD1 identical over 7 bases. This CDR3 is 15 amino acids long. With V trimmed by 0 bases and J by 10 bases, 11 bases remained unmatched. Per the germline V gene, CDR1 is LGHNA and CDR2 is YSLEER. CDR3 region: CASSQDRVRSGGAFF. The CDR3, as DNA: TGCGCCAGCAGCCAAGATCGAGTGAGGTCAGGGGGAGCTTTCTTT.

This chain joins TRBV2 and TRBJ1-2, with D perhaps matching TRBD1 (6 bases). V gave up 3 bases and J gave up 7 bases, with 15 bases separating them. CDR3 length: 14 residues. CDR1 and CDR2 (germline): SNHLY, FYNNEI. Here the CDR3 DNA reads TGTGCCAGCAGTGATAGGACAGAGTTTACTGGCTACACCTTC. This encodes CASSDRTEFTGYTF.

The chain uses TRBV6-4 and TRBJ2-1, with 11 bases matching TRBD2. The CDR3 spans 15 residues. CDR1 MRHNA and CDR2 SNTAGT come from the germline V gene. The V gene end was trimmed by 0 bases and the J gene end by 8 bases; junction bases not matched to a gene: 3. The CDR3 is CASSDSVAGGDEQFF. CDR3 nucleotides: TGTGCCAGCAGTGACTCTGTAGCGGGGGGGGATGAGCAGTTCTTC.

As DNA, the CDR3 is TGTGCCAGTAGTCAAGTTCCTAGCTCCTACAATGAGCAGTTCTTC. Translation: CASSQVPSSYNEQFF. The rearrangement links TRBV19 to TRBJ2-1; no definite D call. The CDR3 loop spans 15 amino acids. CDR1 is LNHDA and CDR2 is SQIVND in the germline V gene (reference sequence). The ends were cut back, 5 bases at V and 0 bases at J, with 11 bases in the middle.

This clone was seen just once. The V gene is TRBV4-2, the J gene TRBJ2-1, with D maybe TRBD1 (5 bases). This CDR3 is built from 13 residues. V was clipped by 1 base and J by 7 bases, with 8 bases between them. Germline CDR1 reads LGHNA; CDR2 reads YNFKEQ. The DNA of the CDR3 is TGTGCCAGCAGCCAAGGACAGTGGAATGAGCAGTTCTTC. The encoded protein is CASSQGQWNEQFF.

The V and J genes are TRBV12-2 and TRBJ2-7; TRBD1, as called in the table, went unchecked against the DNA. TRBV12-2 counts as a pseudogene. The CDR3 length is 18 residues. This chain's CDR3 is CASRSDSRNGRPFYEQYF. Here the CDR3 DNA reads TGTGCAAGTCGCTCCGACAGTAGGAATGGCCGCCCCTTCTACGAGCAGTACTTC.

V gene TRBV2 combines with J gene TRBJ1-2; 9 bases fit TRBD1. CDR1 is SNHLY, CDR2 FYNNEI, per germline. The V and J ends lost 8 bases and 6 bases, in that order; junction bases with no gene match: 13. The CDR3 is 15 residues long. DNA for the CDR3: TGTGCCAGCGGACGACGGGACAGGGCCGACAATGGCTACACCTTC. Protein product: CASGRRDRADNGYTF.

V is TRBV14 and J is TRBJ2-2; 14 nucleotides match TRBD2. The trim removed 1 base at V and 9 bases at J, leaving 7 bases unmatched. The germline CDR1 and CDR2 sequences are SGHDN and FVKESK. CDR3 length: 17 residues. CDR3 protein: CASSQGLTSGRGRELFF. The CDR3, as DNA: TGTGCCAGCAGCCAAGGTCTGACTAGCGGGAGGGGCCGGGAGCTGTTTTTT.

V gene TRBV6-1 combines with J gene TRBJ2-3; a weak D match, TRBD2 (7 bases). Trimming stripped 3 bases from V and 5 bases from J, with 12 bases between. The CDR3 is made up of 14 amino acids. The germline V gene has CDR1 MNHNS and CDR2 SASEGT. The CDR3 loop is CASSDGGRKDTQYF. The CDR3 region has the DNA TGTGCCAGCAGTGACGGGGGGCGCAAAGATACGCAGTATTTT.